The 4 T cell receptor beta chains in this list originate from one sample, sequenced in a study of CD4 T cells in relation to SARS-CoV-2 and coronaviruses. The protocol was immunoSEQ multiplex PCR, while the TCRdb copy is restricted to in-frame clones and leaves out a portion. The sample records 15,000 to 20,000 clones, over 60% being singletons. The unexposed donors gave CD4+ T cells in 2011-2018, prior to COVID-19. CD4+ T cells were isolated from the cells after around 11 days of culture. These receptors have no known antigen. The sequenced sample was CD4+ T cells from PBMCs, cultured in vitro. The receptors come from a human donor in good health.

This clone has more than one count but fewer than ten. The J gene is TRBJ2-1, the V gene TRBV7-3; D is perhaps TRBD1 or TRBD2 (5 bases each). Germline V gene data show CDR1 as SGHTA and CDR2 as FQGTGA. Trimming removed 5 bases at V and 0 bases at J, with 14 bases between. The CDR3 length is 16 residues. The chain's CDR3 is CASSSRDGSSYNEQFF. CDR3 DNA: TGTGCCAGCAGCAGCCGGGACGGAAGCTCCTACAATGAGCAGTTCTTC.

This clone was counted only a few times. The V gene is TRBV10-3, the J gene TRBJ2-2; 7 bases are shared with TRBD1. J lost 4 bases, V lost 9 bases, and 2 bases had no gene match. The CDR3 contains 12 residues. Germline assignment: CDR1 ENHRY and CDR2 SYGVKD. CDR3 in amino acids: CAIRDSTGELFF. The CDR3 bases are TGTGCCATACGGGACAGCACCGGGGAGCTGTTTTTT.

This chain uses TRBV5-1 with TRBJ2-3; 9 bases match TRBD2. Germline lookup yields CDR1 SGHRS and CDR2 YFSETQ. This CDR3 has 17 amino acids. The trim removed 1 base at V and 0 bases at J, leaving 6 bases unmatched. Here the CDR3 DNA reads TGCGCCAGCAGCTTGCTGGGACTAGCCACAAGCACAGATACGCAGTATTTT. Its protein product is CASSLLGLATSTDTQYF. Together with reference TRBV5-1 and TRBJ2-3, the CDR3 gives the full variable domain: KAGVTQTPRYLIKTRGQQVTLSCSPISGHRSVSWYQQTPGQGLQFLFEYFSETQRNKGNFPGRFSGRQFSNSRSEMNVSTLELGDSALYLCASSLLGLATSTDTQYFGPGTRLTVL.

The J gene is TRBJ1-2, the V gene TRBV9, with TRBD1 matching 8 bases. The CDR3 totals 14 residues. Germline lookup yields CDR1 SGDLS and CDR2 YYNGEE. J gave up 2 bases and V 4 bases, and 4 bases lay outside the gene matches. The CDR3 spells CASSKTGDNYGYTF. For the CDR3, the DNA is TGTGCCAGCAGCAAGACAGGGGACAACTATGGCTACACCTTC.